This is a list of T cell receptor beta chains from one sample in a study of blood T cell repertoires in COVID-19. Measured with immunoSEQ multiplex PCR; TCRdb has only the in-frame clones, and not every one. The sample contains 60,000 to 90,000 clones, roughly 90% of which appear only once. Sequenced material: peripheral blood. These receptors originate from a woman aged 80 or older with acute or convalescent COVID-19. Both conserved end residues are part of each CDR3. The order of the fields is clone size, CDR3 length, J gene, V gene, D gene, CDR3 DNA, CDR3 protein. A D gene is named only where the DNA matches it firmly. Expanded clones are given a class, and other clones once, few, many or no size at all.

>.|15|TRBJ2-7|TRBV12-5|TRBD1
TGTGCTAGTGGCCTCTCCGGGACAGGAGCCTACGAGCAGTACTTC
CASGLSGTGAYEQYF
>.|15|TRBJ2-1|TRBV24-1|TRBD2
TGTGCCACCCGTGGGACTAGCGGGAGTAAGAATGAGCAGTTCTTC
CATRGTSGSKNEQFF
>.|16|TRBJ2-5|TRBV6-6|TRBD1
TGTGCCAGCAGCCGTTCCAGACAGGGTCCTCAAGAGACCCAGTACTTC
CASSRSRQGPQETQYF
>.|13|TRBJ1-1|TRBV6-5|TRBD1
TGTGCCAGCCTCTCCAGGGGGGTGACTGAAGCTTTCTTT
CASLSRGVTEAFF
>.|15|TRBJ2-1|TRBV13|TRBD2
TGTGCCAGCAGCTATGGGAATAGCGGGGGGAATGAGCAGTTCTTC
CASSYGNSGGNEQFF
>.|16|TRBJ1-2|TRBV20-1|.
TGCAGTGCTAGTGCTTCGGGACTACTTTTGAGGGGGGGCTACACCTTC
CSASASGLLLRGGYTF
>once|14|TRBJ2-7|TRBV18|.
TGTGCCAGCTCATTCAATACTCGGGGCTACGAGCAGTACTTC
CASSFNTRGYEQYF
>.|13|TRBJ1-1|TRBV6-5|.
TGTGCCAGCATACTCGACAGGAACACTGAAGCTTTCTTT
CASILDRNTEAFF
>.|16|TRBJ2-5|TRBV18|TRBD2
TGTGCCAGCTCACCATTTGCGAGTACCGGGAGGGAGACCCAGTACTTC
CASSPFASTGRETQYF
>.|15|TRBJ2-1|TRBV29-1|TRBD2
TGCAGCGTTGACGGGGTAGCGGGGGGATACAATGAGCAGTTCTTC
CSVDGVAGGYNEQFF
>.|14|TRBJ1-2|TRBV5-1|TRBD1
TGCGCCAGCAGCTTGGGACAGGGCAGGGGTGGCTACACCTTC
CASSLGQGRGGYTF
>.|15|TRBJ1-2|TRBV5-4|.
TGTGCCAGCAGCTTGGAGGTCAGACAAAACTATGGCTACACCTTC
CASSLEVRQNYGYTF
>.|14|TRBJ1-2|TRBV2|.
TGTGCCAGCAAGGGACACTGGGTCGGCTATGGCTACACCTTC
CASKGHWVGYGYTF
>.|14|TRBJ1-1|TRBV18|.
TGTGCCAGCTCACCATCGCAGGGTAACACTGAAGCCTTCTTT
CASSPSQGNTEAFF
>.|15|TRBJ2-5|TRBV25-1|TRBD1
TGTGCCAGCAGTGAATACAGGGGGCGCAGGGAGACCCAGTACTTC
CASSEYRGRRETQYF
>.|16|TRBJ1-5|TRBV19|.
TGTGCCAGTAGGGGGAAGCCACAGGGATTCAATCAGCCCCAGCATTTT
CASRGKPQGFNQPQHF
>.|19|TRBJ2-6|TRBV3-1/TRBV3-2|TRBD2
TGTGCCAGCAGCCAAGCCCCTAGCGGGGGGGCTTCTGGGGCCAACGTCCTGACTTTC
CASSQAPSGGASGANVLTF
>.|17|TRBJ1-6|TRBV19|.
TGTGCCAGTAGTACACTAGAGACAAGACCAAATAATTCACCCCTCCACTTT
CASSTLETRPNNSPLHF
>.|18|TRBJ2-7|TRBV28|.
TGTGCCAGCAGTTCGACTGTCCTTAATTCGGGACGGGGGTACGAGCAGTACTTC
CASSSTVLNSGRGYEQYF
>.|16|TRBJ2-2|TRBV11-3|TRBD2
TGTGCCAGCAGCTCGAAGAGCGGGAGGGGGACCGGGGAGCTGTTTTTT
CASSSKSGRGTGELFF
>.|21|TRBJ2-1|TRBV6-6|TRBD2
TGTGCCAGCAGTCGGCTAAGGGGACTAGCGGGAGGCCGGCCCTCCTACAATGAGCAGTTCTTC
CASSRLRGLAGGRPSYNEQFF
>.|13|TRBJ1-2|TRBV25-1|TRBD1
TGTGCCAGCAGTGATAAGGGACAGGGTACCTACACCTTC
CASSDKGQGTYTF
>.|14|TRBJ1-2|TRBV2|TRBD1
TGTGCCAGCAGGGGAGGACAGGGAAACTATGGCTACACCTTC
CASRGGQGNYGYTF
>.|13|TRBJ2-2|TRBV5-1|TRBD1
TGCGCCAGCAGCAGGGGGCGTACCGGGGAGCTGTTTTTT
CASSRGRTGELFF
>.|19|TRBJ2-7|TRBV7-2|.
TGTGCCAGCAGCTCAGCCGGCAACGGGGGGCCTTTCCCGACCTACGAGCAGTACTTC
CASSSAGNGGPFPTYEQYF
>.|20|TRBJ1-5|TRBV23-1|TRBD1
TGCGCCAGCAGTCAATCGAAGGGGACAGGGGGTAACTATAGCAATCAGCCCCAGCATTTT
CASSQSKGTGGNYSNQPQHF
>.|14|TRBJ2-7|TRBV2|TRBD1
TGTGCCAGCAGGGGACAGGGGGTCAGGTACGAGCAGTACTTC
CASRGQGVRYEQYF
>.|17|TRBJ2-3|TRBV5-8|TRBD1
TGTGCCAGCAGCCGATTGACCGGGACAGGGGGGGATGATACGCAGTATTTT
CASSRLTGTGGDDTQYF
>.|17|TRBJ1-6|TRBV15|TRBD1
TGTGCCACCAGCAGAGATGAGGGACAGGGGACCAATTCACCCCTCCACTTT
CATSRDEGQGTNSPLHF
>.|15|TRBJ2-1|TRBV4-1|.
TGCGCCACTGCCCCTTTCAGGGATTTTTACAATGAGCAGTTCTTC
CATAPFRDFYNEQFF
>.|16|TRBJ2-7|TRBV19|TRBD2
TGTGCCAGTAGTGACGGGACTAGCGGGGGTATCCACGAGCAGTACTTC
CASSDGTSGGIHEQYF
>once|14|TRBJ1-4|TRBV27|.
TGTGCCAGCAGGGGGTCAGGGGTGGATGAAAAACTGTTTTTT
CASRGSGVDEKLFF
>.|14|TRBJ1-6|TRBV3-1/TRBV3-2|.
TGTGCCAGCTCGGACACTGACATTAATTCACCCCTCCACTTT
CASSDTDINSPLHF
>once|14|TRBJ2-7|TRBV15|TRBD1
TGTGCCACCAGCAAGGACAGGGTCTCCTACGAGCAGTACTTC
CATSKDRVSYEQYF
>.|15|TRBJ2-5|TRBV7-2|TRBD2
TGTGCCAGCAGAACTAGCGGGGGGAATACAGAGACCCAGTACTTC
CASRTSGGNTETQYF
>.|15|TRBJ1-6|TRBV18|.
TGTGCCAGCTCACCACCGCCAGGGGAGAGTTCACCCCTCCACTTT
CASSPPPGESSPLHF
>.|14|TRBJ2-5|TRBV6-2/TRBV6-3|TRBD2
TGTGCCAGCAGTTATGCGGGGGGGCCGGGGACCCAGTACTTC
CASSYAGGPGTQYF
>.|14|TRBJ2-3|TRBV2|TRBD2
TGTGCCATCACTAGCGGGGTGAGCACAGATACGCAGTATTTT
CAITSGVSTDTQYF
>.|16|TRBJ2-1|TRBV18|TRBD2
TGTGCCAGCTCACAACAAACTAGCGGGAGTTACAATGAGCAGTTCTTC
CASSQQTSGSYNEQFF
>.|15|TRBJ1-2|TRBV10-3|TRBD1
TGTGCCATCAGTGTTGAGGGACAGCGCCAGGGTGGCTACACCTTC
CAISVEGQRQGGYTF
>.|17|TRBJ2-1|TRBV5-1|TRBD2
TGCGCCAGCAGTTCGAATAGCGGGAGGAACTCCTACAATGAGCAGTTCTTC
CASSSNSGRNSYNEQFF
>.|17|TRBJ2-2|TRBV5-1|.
TGCGCCAGCAGCAGCGGAGGTGGACCGCGAGGCACCGGGGAGCTGTTTTTT
CASSSGGGPRGTGELFF
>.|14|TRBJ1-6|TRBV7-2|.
TGTGCCAGCAGCCTAGGGCCCATTTACTCACCCCTCCACTTT
CASSLGPIYSPLHF
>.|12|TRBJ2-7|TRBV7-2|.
TGTGCCAGCAGCCTAGTTCCTTACGAGCAGTACTTC
CASSLVPYEQYF
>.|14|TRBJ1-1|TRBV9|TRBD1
TGTGCCAGCAGCCCCCAGGACAGGGGCACTGAAGCTTTCTTT
CASSPQDRGTEAFF
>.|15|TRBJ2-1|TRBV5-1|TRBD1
TGCGCCAGCAGCTCGGGACAGGGTAGCTACAATGAGCAGTTCTTC
CASSSGQGSYNEQFF
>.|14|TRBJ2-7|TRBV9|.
TGTGCCAGCAGCGTAGCGGACAACTCCTACGAGCAGTACTTC
CASSVADNSYEQYF
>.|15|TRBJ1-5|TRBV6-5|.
TGTGCCAGCAGTTCCGAGCTCGGTAGCGGTCAGCCCCAGCATTTT
CASSSELGSGQPQHF
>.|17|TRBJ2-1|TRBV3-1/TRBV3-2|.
TGTGCCAGCAGCCAGCAACCTCCGGGACTCTTCTTAAATGAGCAGTTCTTC
CASSQQPPGLFLNEQFF
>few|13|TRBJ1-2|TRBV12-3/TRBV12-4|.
TGTGCCAGCACCCCTTCGGGGTTACCTGGCTACACCTTC
CASTPSGLPGYTF
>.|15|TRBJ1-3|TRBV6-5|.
TGTGCCAGCAGACCCGGGGGGATCTCTGGAAACACCATATATTTT
CASRPGGISGNTIYF
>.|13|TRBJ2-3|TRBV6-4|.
TGTGCCAGCAGTGACGGGGGACACGATACGCAGTATTTT
CASSDGGHDTQYF
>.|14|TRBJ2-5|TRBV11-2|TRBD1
TGTGCCAGCAGCTTAGGGACAGGGGAGGCGACCCAGTACTTC
CASSLGTGEATQYF
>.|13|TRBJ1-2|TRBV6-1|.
TGTGCCAGCAGTGAAGCGAAGGGGTGGGGCTACACCTTC
CASSEAKGWGYTF